The 8 T cell receptor beta chains below were found in one sample sequenced in a study of cytomegalovirus exposure and HLA in healthy donors. Primers: 60 Vbeta forward and 13 Jbeta reverse. Method: immunoSEQ multiplex PCR; TCRdb's copy keeps in-frame clones and lacks some. Here the sample spans about 160,000 clones, 75% to 85% being singletons. Sequencing was carried out using PBMCs. Receptors were obtained from a human donor in good health.

This clone was counted between two and nine times. The chain couples TRBV10-3 to TRBJ1-3; D gene uncertain. Between the trimmed V and J ends, which lost 6 bases and 0 bases, there was a span of 15 bases. This CDR3 comprises 16 residues. The germline CDR1 and CDR2 sequences are ENHRY and SYGVKD. The CDR3 DNA reads as TGTGCCATCAGAGAATTGACTGCTTCCTCTGGAAACACCATATATTTT. Translated: CAIRELTASSGNTIYF.

The genes are TRBV6-5 and TRBJ1-6; 9 bases are a match to TRBD1. V was clipped by 6 bases and J by 3 bases; unmatched bases: 3. Germline V CDR1 and CDR2: MNHEY, SVGAGI. This CDR3 is built from 15 residues. The CDR3 nucleotides read TGTGCCAGCAGGGGACAGGGCTTCTATAATTCACCCCTCCACTTT. Translating gives CASRGQGFYNSPLHF.

The chain recombines TRBV15 with TRBJ1-2; D not resolved. Trimming pared 0 bases from V and 1 base from J, leaving 6 bases between. The CDR3 totals 14 residues. CDR1 LNHNV and CDR2 YYDKDF come from the germline V gene (reference sequence). Here the CDR3 reads CATSRDFGNYGYTF. The CDR3 region has the DNA TGTGCCACCAGCAGAGATTTCGGTAACTATGGCTACACCTTC.

CDR3 sequence reads: CASSLYPGGSRGEQFF. The CDR3 DNA reads as TGTGCCAGCAGTTTATATCCGGGAGGAAGTCGTGGTGAGCAGTTCTTC. The V and J genes are TRBV27 and TRBJ2-1; 7 bases line up with TRBD2. The CDR3 is 16 amino acids. Germline loops: CDR1 MNHEY, CDR2 SMNVEV (reference sequence). Trimming cost V 1 base and J 9 bases; bases outside gene matches: 12.

The chain has TRBV7-9 and TRBJ1-1, with TRBD1 matching over 7 bases. V lost 5 bases and J lost 7; bases outside the gene matches: 7. The CDR3 has 13 residues. Germline V gene lookup returns CDR1 SEHNR and CDR2 FQNEAQ (reference sequence). The CDR3 reads CASSLRQGVEAFF. In nucleotides, the CDR3 is TGTGCCAGCAGCCTTAGACAGGGAGTTGAAGCTTTCTTT.

This clone has only a few counts. V usage is TRBV28 and J usage is TRBJ1-1, with TRBD1 as a possible D gene (6 bases). CDR1 is MDHEN and CDR2 is SYDVKM in the germline V gene. The CDR3 spans 14 residues. V dropped 7 bases and J dropped 4 bases, with 16 bases sitting between them. CDR3 sequence: CASIVDSRVTEAFF. The CDR3 region has the DNA TGTGCCAGCATAGTGGACAGTCGCGTCACTGAAGCTTTCTTT. The full variable domain, its missing parts supplied by reference TRBV28 and TRBJ1-1, is DVKVTQSSRYLVKRTGEKVFLECVQDMDHENMFWYRQDPGLGLRLIYFSYDVKMKEKGDIPEGYSVSREKKERFSLILESASTNQTSMYLCASIVDSRVTEAFFGQGTRLTVV.

V gene TRBV11-2 combines with J gene TRBJ2-5; D is possibly TRBD1 (6 bases). Trimming left V 4 bases short and J 5 bases short, with 20 bases between. There are 16 residues in the CDR3. CDR1 and CDR2 from the germline V gene are SGHAT and FQNNGV. The CDR3, as DNA: TGTGCCAGCAGCTCAGGGGCTGGCCAATGGTGGGAGACCCAGTACTTC. It translates to CASSSGAGQWWETQYF.

The CDR3 spells CASSTGVNSPLHF. CDR3 nucleotide sequence: TGCGCCAGCAGCACAGGGGTTAATTCACCCCTCCACTTT. This rearrangement joins TRBV10-1 to TRBJ1-6; 7 nucleotides align to TRBD1. The germline gives CDR1 WNHNN, CDR2 SYGVQD (reference sequence). The V gene end was trimmed by 6 bases and the J gene end by 6 bases; junction bases not matched to a gene: 2. This CDR3 contains 13 residues.